This T cell receptor beta chain was observed in a study of blood T cells in healthy people across ages. Study-wide results and limits: The long-lived group displayed more naive CD4+ cells, plus higher diversity, than the aged donors did. TCR beta diversity, measured per million T cells, fell in a roughly linear way with age.

V was pared by 0 bases and J by 3 bases, with 21 bases between. Looked up from germline, CDR1 is LNHNV and CDR2 is YYDKDF (reference sequence). The CDR3 totals 18 residues. On this clonotype: The antigen remains unidentified.

About 10 milliliters of peripheral blood were drawn from each donor into EDTA-treated tubes. Per sample, a minimum of 6.5 million PBMCs were isolated. Alongside a J-beta primer mix, a sample-barcoded 5' primer served in a second PCR lasting roughly 7 to 12 cycles. Each CDR3 protein gets one entry after TCRdb re-called the 5' RACE reads with MiXCR. The data contain some 1 million distinct CDR3 sequences, 40% to 45% of them seen just once; the ten biggest clones take up 15% to 20%. The source is a woman aged 60-70 years in good health. J is TRBJ2-7 and V is TRBV15; D may be TRBD1 (5 bases). Sequencing input: blood. CDR3 sequence reads: CATSRDYSAQERIYEQYF. CDR3 bases: TGTGCCACCAGCAGAGATTATTCTGCACAGGAGAGGATCTACGAGCAGTACTTC.